This TCR beta chain was documented in a study of cytomegalovirus exposure and HLA in healthy donors. The study, taken as a whole, reports: In a later analysis, compared with equally common non-associated chains, HLA-associated beta chains were more expanded. Under in vitro conditions, a few CMV-associated chains were confirmed as specific for CMV antigens. An apparent linkage of common viral pathogens to several of the most significant clusters emerged in a later analysis. The study reported that TCR beta sequences accurately predicted HLA-A and HLA-B alleles in most subjects.

With regard to this clone: Its antigen is undetermined.

Per the germline V gene, CDR1 is SGDLS and CDR2 is YYNGEE. The CDR3 sequence is 18 residues long. V lost 2 bases to trimming and J lost 0 bases, with 15 bases between them. The PCR used 60 Vbeta and 13 Jbeta primers. Measured with immunoSEQ multiplex PCR; TCRdb has only the in-frame clones, and not every one. This table has about 83,000 clones, around 78% appearing once. Sequenced: PBMCs. The chain has TRBV9 and TRBJ2-6; TRBD2 is a possible D gene (7 bases). The clonotype comes from a man aged 18 to 30 in good health and CMV-seropositive. The CDR3 coding sequence is TGTGCCAGCAGCGTTGGGGGGGGCCGCCGCTCTGGGGCCAACGTCCTGACTTTC. This translates into CASSVGGGRRSGANVLTF.